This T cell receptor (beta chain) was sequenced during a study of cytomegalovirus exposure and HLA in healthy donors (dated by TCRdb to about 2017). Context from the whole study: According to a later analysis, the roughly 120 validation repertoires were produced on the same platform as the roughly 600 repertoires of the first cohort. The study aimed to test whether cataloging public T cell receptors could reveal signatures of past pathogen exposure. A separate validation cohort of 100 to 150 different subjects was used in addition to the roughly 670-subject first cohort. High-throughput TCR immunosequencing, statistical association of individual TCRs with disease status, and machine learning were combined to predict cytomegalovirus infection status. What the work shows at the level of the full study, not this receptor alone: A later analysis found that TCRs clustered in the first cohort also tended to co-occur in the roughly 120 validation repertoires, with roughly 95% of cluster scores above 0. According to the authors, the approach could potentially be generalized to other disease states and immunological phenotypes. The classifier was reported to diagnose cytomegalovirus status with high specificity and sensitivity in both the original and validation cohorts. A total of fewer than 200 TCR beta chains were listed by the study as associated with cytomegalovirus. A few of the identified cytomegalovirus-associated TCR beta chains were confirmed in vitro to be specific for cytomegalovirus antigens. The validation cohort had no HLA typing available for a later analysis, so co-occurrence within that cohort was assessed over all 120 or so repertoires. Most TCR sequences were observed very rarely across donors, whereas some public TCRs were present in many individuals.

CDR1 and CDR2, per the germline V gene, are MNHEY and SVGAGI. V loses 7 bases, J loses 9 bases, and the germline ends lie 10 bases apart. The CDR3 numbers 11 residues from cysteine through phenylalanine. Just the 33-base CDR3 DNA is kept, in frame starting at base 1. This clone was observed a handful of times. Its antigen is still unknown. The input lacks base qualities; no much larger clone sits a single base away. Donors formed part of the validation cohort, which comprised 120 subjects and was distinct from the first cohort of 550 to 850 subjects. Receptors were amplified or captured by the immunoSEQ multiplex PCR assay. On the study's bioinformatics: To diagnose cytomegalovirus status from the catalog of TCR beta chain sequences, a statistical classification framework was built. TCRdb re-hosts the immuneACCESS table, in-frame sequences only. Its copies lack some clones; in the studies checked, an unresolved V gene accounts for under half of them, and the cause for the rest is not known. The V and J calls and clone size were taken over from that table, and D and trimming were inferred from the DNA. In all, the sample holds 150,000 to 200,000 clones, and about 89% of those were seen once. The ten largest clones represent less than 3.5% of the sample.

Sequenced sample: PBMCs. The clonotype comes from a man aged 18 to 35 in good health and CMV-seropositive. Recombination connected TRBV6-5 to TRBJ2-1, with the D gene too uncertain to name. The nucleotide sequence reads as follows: TGTGCCAGCACCCTCGGTGGTGAGCAGTTCTTC. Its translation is CASTLGGEQFF.